Listed below are T cell receptor beta chains from one sample, sequenced in a study of OX40 agonist ivuxolimab in advanced cancers. Data came from immunoSEQ multiplex PCR; TCRdb stores just in-frame clones and leaves some out. Of over 50,000 clones in the sample, around 82% were seen once. This sample comprised CD4+ or CD8+ T cells sorted from blood, obtained in a trial of the OX40 agonist ivuxolimab. These TCRs come from an adult with an advanced solid tumor such as melanoma, head and neck, liver or kidney cancer. CDR3s include the opening cysteine and the closing phenylalanine or tryptophan. Each record gives: V gene, clone size, D gene, J gene, CDR3 protein, CDR3 DNA. A D gene is named only where the DNA matches it firmly. Rows give clone size only sometimes, using once, few, many, or a class for an expanded clone.

V: TRBV19; size: NA; D: TRBD2; J: TRBJ2-1; CDR3: CASSRASGSYNEQFF; DNA: TGTGCCAGTAGTCGGGCTAGCGGGTCCTACAATGAGCAGTTCTTC
V: TRBV7-7; size: few; D: TRBD2; J: TRBJ2-1; CDR3: CASSTGLAGGFDNEQFF; DNA: TGTGCCAGCAGCACGGGACTAGCGGGGGGATTCGACAATGAGCAGTTCTTC
V: TRBV11-2; size: NA; D: TRBD1; J: TRBJ1-1; CDR3: CASSFRDSYTEAFF; DNA: TGTGCCAGCAGCTTCCGGGACAGTTACACTGAAGCTTTCTTT
V: TRBV28; size: NA; D: NA; J: TRBJ2-7; CDR3: CASNSAGQIYEQYF; DNA: TGTGCCAGCAACTCGGCGGGACAGATTTACGAGCAGTACTTC
V: TRBV7-9; size: NA; D: NA; J: TRBJ2-1; CDR3: CASSLAQDGPGEQFF; DNA: TGTGCCAGCAGCTTAGCCCAAGACGGGCCTGGTGAGCAGTTCTTC
V: TRBV6-1; size: once; D: TRBD2; J: TRBJ2-1; CDR3: CASRLAGVNEQFF; DNA: TGTGCCAGCAGACTAGCGGGAGTCAATGAGCAGTTCTTC
V: TRBV5-1; size: NA; D: NA; J: TRBJ2-3; CDR3: CASSLDRAPDTQYF; DNA: TGCGCCAGCAGCTTGGACAGGGCCCCAGATACGCAGTATTTT
V: TRBV7-9; size: few; D: NA; J: TRBJ1-5; CDR3: CASSFGPSEQPQHF; DNA: TGTGCCAGCAGCTTCGGTCCTTCGGAACAGCCCCAGCATTTT
V: TRBV19; size: NA; D: NA; J: TRBJ1-1; CDR3: CASLDRPNTEAFF; DNA: TGTGCCAGTTTAGACAGGCCGAACACTGAAGCTTTCTTT
V: TRBV6-6; size: NA; D: TRBD1; J: TRBJ2-7; CDR3: CASRGTASYEQYF; DNA: TGTGCCAGCAGGGGGACAGCCTCCTACGAGCAGTACTTC
V: TRBV4-1; size: few; D: TRBD2; J: TRBJ2-1; CDR3: CASSQIGLAVYNEQFF; DNA: TGCGCCAGCAGCCAAATAGGACTAGCGGTCTACAATGAGCAGTTCTTC
V: TRBV4-1; size: NA; D: NA; J: TRBJ1-2; CDR3: CASSQPLDGGLNYGYTF; DNA: TGCGCCAGCAGCCAACCACTTGACGGCGGACTTAACTATGGCTACACCTTC
V: TRBV19; size: NA; D: NA; J: TRBJ2-1; CDR3: CASSIIGTTGQFF; DNA: TGTGCCAGTAGTATTATCGGAACGACGGGGCAGTTCTTC
V: TRBV6-1; size: NA; D: NA; J: TRBJ1-3; CDR3: CASREGTEDANTIYF; DNA: TGTGCCAGCAGAGAAGGGACCGAGGATGCAAACACCATATATTTT
V: TRBV19; size: NA; D: NA; J: TRBJ2-1; CDR3: CASSTFTGSVYNEQFF; DNA: TGTGCCAGTAGTACCTTTACCGGGAGCGTCTACAATGAGCAGTTCTTC
V: TRBV4-1; size: NA; D: NA; J: TRBJ1-5; CDR3: CASSQSRAQPQHF; DNA: TGCGCCAGCAGCCAATCCAGGGCTCAGCCCCAGCATTTT
V: TRBV2; size: few; D: NA; J: TRBJ1-1; CDR3: CASSEGRGKAFF; DNA: TGTGCCAGCAGTGAGGGTAGGGGGAAAGCTTTCTTT
V: TRBV5-1; size: NA; D: NA; J: TRBJ2-6; CDR3: CASSLGQVSGANVLTF; DNA: TGCGCCAGCAGCTTGGGTCAGGTCTCTGGGGCCAACGTCCTGACTTTC
V: TRBV2; size: NA; D: TRBD1; J: TRBJ2-3; CDR3: CASRDMLGQIGDTQYF; DNA: TGTGCCAGCAGGGACATGCTGGGACAGATCGGAGATACGCAGTATTTT
V: TRBV7-6; size: once; D: NA; J: TRBJ2-5; CDR3: CASSLAREETQYF; DNA: TGTGCCAGCAGCTTAGCGAGGGAAGAGACCCAGTACTTC
V: TRBV19; size: once; D: NA; J: TRBJ2-4; CDR3: CASSIGQGINIQYF; DNA: TGTGCCAGTAGTATAGGGCAGGGGATAAACATTCAGTACTTC
V: TRBV7-3; size: NA; D: TRBD2; J: TRBJ2-3; CDR3: CASSLGLASSYTQYF; DNA: TGTGCCAGCAGCTTAGGACTAGCGAGTTCTTATACGCAGTATTTT
V: TRBV30; size: NA; D: TRBD1; J: TRBJ1-5; CDR3: CAWSGQGYNQPQHF; DNA: TGTGCCTGGAGTGGACAGGGGTACAATCAGCCCCAGCATTTT
V: TRBV5-1; size: NA; D: TRBD1; J: TRBJ2-7; CDR3: CASSSTLGTGGYEQYF; DNA: TGCGCCAGCAGCTCGACGTTGGGGACAGGGGGCTACGAGCAGTACTTC
V: TRBV6-6; size: NA; D: NA; J: TRBJ2-5; CDR3: CASSPPRGYQETQYF; DNA: TGTGCCAGCAGTCCCCCGAGGGGGTACCAAGAGACCCAGTACTTC
V: TRBV5-4; size: NA; D: NA; J: TRBJ1-1; CDR3: CASSLVGGMNTEAFF; DNA: TGTGCCAGCAGCTTGGTTGGGGGCATGAACACTGAAGCTTTCTTT
V: TRBV30; size: NA; D: NA; J: TRBJ2-7; CDR3: CAWRGQGFYEQYF; DNA: TGTGCCTGGAGGGGGCAGGGTTTCTACGAGCAGTACTTC
V: TRBV18; size: NA; D: TRBD1; J: TRBJ2-3; CDR3: CASSPGTATTDTQYF; DNA: TGTGCCAGCTCACCAGGGACAGCGACCACAGATACGCAGTATTTT
V: TRBV27; size: NA; D: TRBD2; J: TRBJ2-7; CDR3: CASSLIPGGGKREQYF; DNA: TGTGCCAGCAGTTTAATACCGGGGGGGGGTAAGCGGGAGCAGTACTTC
V: TRBV14; size: NA; D: NA; J: TRBJ2-6; CDR3: CASSHFRISGANVLTF; DNA: TGTGCCAGCAGCCATTTTCGGATCTCTGGGGCCAACGTCCTGACTTTC
V: TRBV5-5; size: NA; D: TRBD1; J: TRBJ1-2; CDR3: CASSGGQGDGYTF; DNA: TGTGCCAGCAGCGGGGGACAGGGTGACGGCTACACCTTC
V: TRBV10-3; size: NA; D: NA; J: TRBJ2-1; CDR3: CAISPQSSYNEQFF; DNA: TGTGCCATCAGTCCCCAGAGCTCCTACAATGAGCAGTTCTTC
V: TRBV19; size: few; D: NA; J: TRBJ2-2; CDR3: CASSNSGQAGELFF; DNA: TGTGCCAGTAGTAATAGCGGCCAAGCCGGGGAGCTGTTTTTT
V: TRBV20-1; size: NA; D: NA; J: TRBJ1-1; CDR3: CSARELTEAFF; DNA: TGCAGTGCTAGAGAGCTCACTGAAGCTTTCTTT
V: TRBV7-9; size: NA; D: TRBD2; J: TRBJ2-3; CDR3: CASRRTSSTDTQYF; DNA: TGTGCCAGCAGAAGGACTAGCAGTACAGATACGCAGTATTTT
V: TRBV6-1; size: few; D: NA; J: TRBJ1-1; CDR3: CASSEMYATTEAFF; DNA: TGTGCCAGCAGTGAAATGTACGCCACTACTGAAGCTTTCTTT
V: TRBV7-9; size: NA; D: NA; J: TRBJ2-1; CDR3: CASSGGGSFITHNEQFF; DNA: TGTGCCAGCAGCGGAGGGGGGAGCTTTATAACCCACAATGAGCAGTTCTTC
V: TRBV7-2; size: NA; D: NA; J: TRBJ2-3; CDR3: CASSRASTDTQYF; DNA: TGTGCCAGCAGTCGGGCAAGCACAGATACGCAGTATTTT
V: TRBV11-2; size: NA; D: NA; J: TRBJ1-3; CDR3: CASSLGLSGNTIYF; DNA: TGTGCCAGCAGCTTAGGTTTGTCTGGAAACACCATATATTTT
V: TRBV6-5; size: NA; D: NA; J: TRBJ2-5; CDR3: CASSRSRGGRETQYF; DNA: TGTGCCAGCAGTCGCTCAAGGGGGGGCCGTGAGACCCAGTACTTC
V: TRBV5-1; size: NA; D: TRBD1; J: TRBJ2-7; CDR3: CASSFGQGANEQYF; DNA: TGCGCCAGCAGCTTCGGGCAGGGGGCCAACGAGCAGTACTTC
V: TRBV4-3; size: NA; D: TRBD1; J: TRBJ1-2; CDR3: CASSQEPQGGRGYTF; DNA: TGCGCCAGCAGCCAAGAGCCCCAGGGGGGCAGAGGCTACACCTTC
V: TRBV7-9; size: NA; D: TRBD1; J: TRBJ2-7; CDR3: CASSLGWGTGNEQYF; DNA: TGTGCCAGCAGCCTAGGATGGGGGACAGGAAACGAGCAGTACTTC
V: TRBV5-6; size: NA; D: TRBD1; J: TRBJ1-1; CDR3: CASSFGLRQGPNTEAFF; DNA: TGTGCCAGCAGCTTTGGGCTTCGACAGGGGCCGAACACTGAAGCTTTCTTT
V: TRBV20-1; size: NA; D: NA; J: TRBJ1-3; CDR3: CSARETNTIYF; DNA: TGCAGTGCTAGAGAAACAAACACCATATATTTT
V: TRBV18; size: NA; D: NA; J: TRBJ1-1; CDR3: CASSPLGGWNTEAFF; DNA: TGTGCCAGCTCACCACTTGGCGGATGGAACACTGAAGCTTTCTTT
V: TRBV10-3; size: NA; D: TRBD2; J: TRBJ2-3; CDR3: CAIRGLAVDTQYF; DNA: TGTGCCATCAGGGGACTAGCCGTAGATACGCAGTATTTT
V: TRBV2; size: NA; D: NA; J: TRBJ1-5; CDR3: CASSPMTGFGQPQHF; DNA: TGTGCCAGCAGTCCGATGACAGGCTTTGGTCAGCCCCAGCATTTT
V: TRBV28; size: NA; D: TRBD1; J: TRBJ1-3; CDR3: CASSTRTGGPGNTIYF; DNA: TGTGCCAGCAGTACTCGTACAGGGGGCCCTGGAAACACCATATATTTT
V: TRBV14; size: NA; D: TRBD2; J: TRBJ2-5; CDR3: CASSLGLAVLQETQYF; DNA: TGTGCCAGCAGCCTTGGACTAGCGGTACTACAAGAGACCCAGTACTTC
V: TRBV7-8; size: NA; D: NA; J: TRBJ1-2; CDR3: CASSLAFLVYGYTF; DNA: TGTGCCAGCAGCTTAGCCTTTCTAGTCTATGGCTACACCTTC
V: TRBV7-8; size: NA; D: NA; J: TRBJ2-5; CDR3: CASSLGAVQETQYF; DNA: TGTGCCAGCAGCTTAGGGGCTGTCCAAGAGACCCAGTACTTC
V: TRBV15; size: NA; D: NA; J: TRBJ2-1; CDR3: CATSREKWVYNEQFF; DNA: TGTGCCACCAGCAGAGAAAAATGGGTCTACAATGAGCAGTTCTTC
V: TRBV5-1; size: NA; D: NA; J: TRBJ2-1; CDR3: CASSLGDYNEQFF; DNA: TGCGCCAGCAGCTTGGGGGATTACAATGAGCAGTTCTTC
V: TRBV6-1; size: NA; D: NA; J: TRBJ1-1; CDR3: CASSEALTVNTEAFF; DNA: TGTGCCAGCAGTGAAGCGTTGACCGTGAACACTGAAGCTTTCTTT